This TCR beta chain was retrieved from a study of blood T cell repertoires in COVID-19. Study in general: Collection of acute and convalescent COVID-19 samples took place in the United States, Italy and Spain. PBMCs, B-cell-depleted T cells, or T cells provided the cDNA or gDNA that made up the material.

As originally analysed: From reference gene primer amplification, estimates of nucleated cell counts were derived. Libraries were prepared by immunoSEQ multiplex PCR; TCRdb keeps only in-frame clonotypes and omits some of them. V and J calls and clone size are given by that table; D and trimming were obtained from the DNA. The sample consists of 100,000 to 150,000 clones, 70% to 90% of them appearing once. The CDR3 runs to 14 residues. J lost 6 bases, V lost 4 bases, and 4 bases had no gene match. The germline V gene has CDR1 MGHRA and CDR2 YSYEKL. Source material: peripheral blood. The rearrangement links TRBV4-1 to TRBJ2-2; TRBD2 agrees at 8 bases. The source of this sequence is a woman older than 75 with acute or convalescent COVID-19. The chain's CDR3 is CASSRGLAAGELFF. The CDR3 DNA sequence: TGCGCCAGCAGCCGAGGACTAGCTGCCGGGGAGCTGTTTTTT.